This T cell receptor (beta chain) was documented in a study of blood T cell repertoires in COVID-19 (TCRdb year 2020). A note on the overall study: Collaborator samples came from the United States, Italy and Spain and covered acute and convalescent phases of COVID-19. Sample metadata almost always included a de-identified subject ID, COVID-19 status, age in years and sex. Deeply sampled blood TCRbeta repertoires from subjects exposed to, actively infected with, or recovered from COVID-19 were included in the dataset. The samples were drawn from two sources: the first 160 participants of the ongoing ImmuneRACE study, and about 1,300 subjects contributed by 6 global collaborators. The prospective study material was composed of cDNA or gDNA derived from T cells, B-cell-depleted T cells, or PBMCs. The repertoires were released in a freely available public database meant as a resource for research on the immune response to SARS-CoV-2. HLA class I and class II types, where available, came from metadata supplied by the sample provider rather than from assay-based typing.

Enrolling through a virtual design, the prospective study's participants ranged in age from roughly 18 to 90 years and lived across approximately 25 United States geographic areas. To assign participants to cohorts, the prospective study relied on clinical history that participants themselves reported in a screening survey and a study questionnaire. In the prospective study, mobile phlebotomists collected whole blood, serum and a nasopharyngeal or oropharyngeal swab from each participant. Prospective study participants could optionally give additional blood draws and questionnaires over a roughly two-month period. Blood samples from the prospective study were shipped frozen or at room temperature prior to DNA extraction. In the case of this clone: There is no known antigen for this receptor. Per-base qualities were not stored, and no clone one base away is much larger.

Including cysteine and phenylalanine, the CDR3 has 15 amino acids. Just CDR3 DNA is preserved here, 45 bases in frame from base 1. Ends trimmed: V by 7 bases, J by 4 bases; bases unmatched to a gene: 10. From a lookup of the germline V gene, CDR1 and CDR2 are SNHLY and FYNNEI. TCRbeta CDR3 regions were amplified from genomic DNA by means of the immunoSEQ Assay, a bias-controlled multiplex PCR. The authors processed their data as follows. Nucleated cell counts per sample were estimated from amplification of reference gene primers within the assay. To quantify the absolute abundance of each unique TCRbeta CDR3 rearrangement, sequence reads were collapsed and filtered. For each sample, productive Simpson clonality was calculated by taking the square root of Simpson's diversity index across productive rearrangements. This immuneACCESS table, as held by TCRdb, lists in-frame sequences with V and J called but not all clones. Of the missing ones, under half trace to an unresolved V gene in checked studies; the others have no known cause. V, J and clone size reflect that table, while D and trimming were determined from the DNA. Here the sample has under 350,000 clones; approximately 86% occur a single time. The ten largest clones represent roughly 4.2% of the sample.

Study-wide findings and limitations: The quantity of clinical and demographic metadata differed by source and by participant and was supplied without curation.

The chain is made from TRBV2 and TRBJ1-2; the central 9 bases match TRBD1. The receptor was derived from a woman in her forties with acute COVID-19. The specimen was PBMCs or T cells enriched from blood (not recorded which). The CDR3 region has the sequence CASTEDRQGGYGYTF. The nucleotide sequence reads TGTGCCAGCACGGAGGATCGACAGGGGGGCTATGGCTACACCTTC.